The 7 T cell receptor beta chains presented below share a single source sample, sequenced in a study of cytomegalovirus exposure and HLA in healthy donors. Generated by immunoSEQ multiplex PCR, the TCRdb table keeps only in-frame clones and is missing some. The table lists about 150,000 clones, approximately 93% of them singletons. The source material was PBMCs. These receptors were obtained from a man aged 18 to 30 in good health and CMV-seronegative.

V is TRBV30 and J is TRBJ2-3, with D possibly being TRBD1 (5 bases). This CDR3 has 13 amino acids. CDR1 GTSNPN and CDR2 SVGIG come from the germline V gene (reference sequence). Deletions cut 0 bases from V and 4 bases from J, with 8 bases between. CDR3 amino acids: CAWSVIGADTQYF. CDR3 nucleotide sequence: TGTGCCTGGAGTGTCATAGGGGCAGATACGCAGTATTTT. Together with reference TRBV30 and TRBJ2-3, the CDR3 gives the full variable domain: SQTIHQWPATLVQPVGSPLSLECTVEGTSNPNLYWYRQAAGRGLQLLFYSVGIGQISSEVPQNLSASRPQDRQFILSSKKLLLSDSGFYLCAWSVIGADTQYFGPGTRLTVL.

V usage is TRBV13 and J usage is TRBJ2-2, with TRBD2 matching 11 bases. V gave up 3 bases and J gave up 6 bases; unmatched junction bases: 9. Germline loops: CDR1 PRHDT, CDR2 FYEKMQ (reference sequence). The length of the CDR3 is 17 residues. The CDR3 nucleotides read TGTGCCAGCAGCTTGGCTAGCGGGAGGAGGCTCGCCGGGGAGCTGTTTTTT. Translated, it gives CASSLASGRRLAGELFF.

V is TRBV7-2 and J is TRBJ1-4; 11 positions agree with TRBD1. Losses at the gene ends were 3 bases for V and 8 bases for J; bases not matched to a gene: 11. The germline V gene encodes CDR1 SGHTA and CDR2 FQGNSA. The length of the CDR3 is 17 residues. This chain's CDR3 is CASSFRTGGAKGEKLFF. DNA of the CDR3: TGTGCCAGCAGCTTCCGGACAGGGGGCGCGAAAGGGGAAAAACTGTTTTTT.

The chain couples TRBV9 to TRBJ1-3, with a tentative D call TRBD1 (5 bases). The V end lost 2 bases, the J end lost 1 base, and 10 bases lay between the germline ends. This CDR3 region has 15 residues. CDR1 SGDLS and CDR2 YYNGEE come from the germline V gene. The CDR3: CASSVDKFSGNTIYF. The CDR3 DNA reads TGTGCCAGCAGCGTGGACAAATTTTCTGGAAACACCATATATTTT. Looking up the rest from reference TRBV9 and TRBJ1-3 gives the full variable domain: DSGVTQTPKHLITATGQRVTLRCSPRSGDLSVYWYQQSLDQGLQFLIQYYNGEERAKGNILERFSAQQFPDLHSELNLSSLELGDSALYFCASSVDKFSGNTIYFGEGSWLTVV.

This clone has a single count. The V and J genes are TRBV19 and TRBJ1-3, with D maybe TRBD1 (5 bases). The CDR3 covers 14 residues. Trimming removed 6 bases from V and 0 bases from J, with 9 bases in between. Germline assignment: CDR1 LNHDA and CDR2 SQIVND (reference sequence). As DNA, the CDR3 is TGTGCCAGTAGCGACAGCGCCTCTGGAAACACCATATATTTT. It is translated as CASSDSASGNTIYF.

The rearrangement uses TRBV5-5 and TRBJ1-1, with D hard to call. V dropped 2 bases and J dropped 5 bases, with 13 bases sitting between them. This CDR3 region has 14 residues. CDR1 and CDR2 from the germline V gene are SGHKS and YYEKEE (reference sequence). As DNA, the CDR3 is TGTGCCAGCAGCTTTGATACGGCGGGGACTGAAGCTTTCTTT. Translation gives CASSFDTAGTEAFF.

The chain recombines TRBV5-5 with TRBJ2-7, with TRBD1 identical over 7 bases. The V segment lost 4 bases and the J segment 2 bases; nucleotides outside the gene matches: 9. The CDR3 has 15 residues. CDR1 and CDR2 from the germline V gene are SGHKS and YYEKEE (reference sequence). CDR3 in DNA: TGTGCCAGCAGCCCTCCCGGGACAGTGCCCTACGAGCAGTACTTC. Protein: CASSPPGTVPYEQYF.